These 3 T cell receptor beta chains were sequenced from one sample in a study of identical twins' blood T cells. A single record per CDR3 protein comes from TCRdb applying MiXCR to the 5' RACE reads. The profile shows 350,000 to 450,000 distinct CDR3 sequences, roughly 31% of them singletons. Sample: PBMCs. The receptors were gathered from a woman aged 18-49 years in good health.

In DNA, the CDR3 is TGTGCCAGCAGCTTGGACCTAGCGTACACCGGGGAGCTGTTTTTT. This codes for CASSLDLAYTGELFF. The chain recombines TRBV7-9 with TRBJ2-2; TRBD2 might be the D (6 bases). Trimming pared 3 bases from V and 3 bases from J, leaving 11 bases between. The CDR3 covers 15 residues. Germline V gives CDR1 SEHNR, CDR2 FQNEAQ (reference sequence).

The V gene is TRBV6-5, the J gene TRBJ2-2; weak D call: TRBD2 (5 bases). Trimming pared 1 base from V and 6 bases from J, leaving 21 bases between. The germline V gene encodes CDR1 MNHEY and CDR2 SVGAGI. This CDR3 region has 18 residues. The DNA of the CDR3 is TGTGCCAGCAGTTACTTCCGAGGGTACAGCCCCACGTCCGGGGAGCTGTTTTTT. Translating gives CASSYFRGYSPTSGELFF.

This clonotype was seen a few times. The chain carries TRBV7-8 and TRBJ1-5; no clear D. Germline CDR1 reads SGHVS; CDR2 reads FQNEAQ. This CDR3 has 17 residues. V was clipped by 1 base and J by 3 bases, with 16 bases between them. The CDR3 DNA is TGTGCCAGCAGCTTAGGTGGGTTGGGAGTTTCCAATCAGCCCCAGCATTTT. Its translation: CASSLGGLGVSNQPQHF.